This T cell receptor (beta chain) was found in a study of blood T cell repertoires in COVID-19. At the level of the study: Sites across the United States, Italy and Spain contributed samples from acute and convalescent COVID-19.

Authors' methods: The assay estimated nucleated cells by amplifying reference gene primers. Generated by immunoSEQ multiplex PCR, the TCRdb table keeps only in-frame clones and is missing some. The DNA was the basis for D and trimming; V, J and clone size are from that table. The sample yields about 59,000 clones, around 73% seen once. Germline assignment: CDR1 SGHAT and CDR2 FQNNGV. V gave up 3 bases and J gave up 2 bases; unmatched junction bases: 6. The CDR3 covers 17 residues. The V call is TRBV11-2, the J call TRBJ2-1, with 11 positions matching TRBD2. The sample was peripheral blood. This sequence originates from a man older than 75 with acute or convalescent COVID-19. The CDR3 protein is CASSFSGTSGAYNEQFF. DNA of the CDR3: TGTGCCAGCAGCTTCTCCGGGACTAGCGGCGCCTACAATGAGCAGTTCTTC. Using reference TRBV11-2 and TRBJ2-1 for the parts outside the CDR3, the full variable domain is EAGVAQSPRYKIIEKRQSVAFWCNPISGHATLYWYQQILGQGPKLLIQFQNNGVVDDSQLPKDRFSAERLKGVDSTLKIQPAKLEDSAVYLCASSFSGTSGAYNEQFFGPGTRLTVL.